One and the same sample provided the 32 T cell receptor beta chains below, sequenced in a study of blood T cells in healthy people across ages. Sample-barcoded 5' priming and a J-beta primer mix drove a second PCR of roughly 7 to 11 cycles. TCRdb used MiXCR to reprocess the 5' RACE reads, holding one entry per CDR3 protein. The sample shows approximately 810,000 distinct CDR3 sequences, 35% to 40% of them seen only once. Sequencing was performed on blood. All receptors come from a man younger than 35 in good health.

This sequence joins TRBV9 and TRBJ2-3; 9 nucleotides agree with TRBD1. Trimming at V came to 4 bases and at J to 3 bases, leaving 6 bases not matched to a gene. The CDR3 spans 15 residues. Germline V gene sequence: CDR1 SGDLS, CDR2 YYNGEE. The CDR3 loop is CASSYRGRGTDTQYF. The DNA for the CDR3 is TGTGCCAGCAGCTACAGGGGGCGTGGTACAGATACGCAGTATTTT.

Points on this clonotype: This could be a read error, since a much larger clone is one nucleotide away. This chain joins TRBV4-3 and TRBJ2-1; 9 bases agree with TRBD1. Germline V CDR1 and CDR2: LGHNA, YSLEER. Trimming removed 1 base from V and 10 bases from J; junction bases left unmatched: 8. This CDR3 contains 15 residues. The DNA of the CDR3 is TGCGCCAGCAGCCAAGGACAGGGGGTCCCCTACGAGCAGTTCTTC. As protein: CASSQGQGVPYEQFF.

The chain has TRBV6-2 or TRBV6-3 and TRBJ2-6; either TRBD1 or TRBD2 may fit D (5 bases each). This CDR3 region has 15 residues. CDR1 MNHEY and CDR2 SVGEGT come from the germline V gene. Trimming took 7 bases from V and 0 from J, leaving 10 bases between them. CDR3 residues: CASTEGLSGANVLTF. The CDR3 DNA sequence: TGTGCCAGCACCGAGGGGCTCTCTGGGGCCAACGTCCTGACTTTC.

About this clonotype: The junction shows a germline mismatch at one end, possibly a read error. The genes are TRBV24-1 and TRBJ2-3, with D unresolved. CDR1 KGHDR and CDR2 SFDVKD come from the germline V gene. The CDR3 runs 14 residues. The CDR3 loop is CATSDWASSDTRYF. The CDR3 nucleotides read TGTGCCACCAGTGATTGGGCGTCATCAGATACGCGGTATTTT.

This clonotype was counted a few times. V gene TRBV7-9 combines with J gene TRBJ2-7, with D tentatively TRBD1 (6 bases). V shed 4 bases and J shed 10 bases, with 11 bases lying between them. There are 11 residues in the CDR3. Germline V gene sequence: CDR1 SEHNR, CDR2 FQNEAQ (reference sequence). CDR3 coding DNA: TGTGCCAGCAGCTCCGACAGGCGTCAGTACTTC. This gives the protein CASSSDRRQYF.

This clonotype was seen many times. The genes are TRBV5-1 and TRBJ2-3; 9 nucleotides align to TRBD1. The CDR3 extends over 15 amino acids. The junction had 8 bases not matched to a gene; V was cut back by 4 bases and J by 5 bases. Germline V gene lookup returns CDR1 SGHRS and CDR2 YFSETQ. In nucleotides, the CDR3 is TGCGCCAGCAGCCCCCCGGACAGGGGAGGAGATACGCAGTATTTT. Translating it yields CASSPPDRGGDTQYF.

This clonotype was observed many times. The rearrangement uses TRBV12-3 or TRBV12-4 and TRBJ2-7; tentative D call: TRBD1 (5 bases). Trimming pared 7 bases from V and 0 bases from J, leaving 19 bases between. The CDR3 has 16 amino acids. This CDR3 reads CASTDRRQTSSYEQYF. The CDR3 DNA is TGTGCCAGCACCGACAGAAGACAGACCTCCTCCTACGAGCAGTACTTC.

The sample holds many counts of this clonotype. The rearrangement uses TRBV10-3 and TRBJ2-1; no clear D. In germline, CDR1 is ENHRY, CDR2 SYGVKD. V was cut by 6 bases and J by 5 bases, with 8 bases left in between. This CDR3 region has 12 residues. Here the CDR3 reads CAISYYDNEQFF. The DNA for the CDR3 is TGTGCCATCAGCTACTATGACAATGAGCAGTTCTTC.

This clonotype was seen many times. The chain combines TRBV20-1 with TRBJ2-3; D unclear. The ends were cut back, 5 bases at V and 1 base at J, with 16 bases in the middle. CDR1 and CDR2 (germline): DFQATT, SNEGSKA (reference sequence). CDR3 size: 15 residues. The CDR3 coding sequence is TGCAGTGCTGAACCCAATACGTTGGGCACAGATACGCAGTATTTT. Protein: CSAEPNTLGTDTQYF.

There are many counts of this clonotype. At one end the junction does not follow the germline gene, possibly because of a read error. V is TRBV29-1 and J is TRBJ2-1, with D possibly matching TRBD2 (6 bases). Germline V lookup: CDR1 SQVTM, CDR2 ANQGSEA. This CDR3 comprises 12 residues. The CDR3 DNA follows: TGCAGCGTTAGGGACTCCGACAATGAGCAGTTCTTC. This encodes CSVRDSDNEQFF.

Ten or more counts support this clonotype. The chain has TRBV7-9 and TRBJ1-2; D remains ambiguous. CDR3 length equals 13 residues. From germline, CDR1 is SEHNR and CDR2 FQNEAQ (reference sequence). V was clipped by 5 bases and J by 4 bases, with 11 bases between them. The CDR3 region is CASSPADRYGYTF. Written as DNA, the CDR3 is TGTGCCAGCAGCCCCGCCGACCGCTATGGCTACACCTTC.

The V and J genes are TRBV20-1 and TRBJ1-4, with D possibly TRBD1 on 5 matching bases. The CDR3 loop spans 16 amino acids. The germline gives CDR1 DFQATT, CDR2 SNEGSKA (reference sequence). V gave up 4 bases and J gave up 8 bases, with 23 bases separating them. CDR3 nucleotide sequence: TGCAGTGCTATCCCCTCAAGGGGCCCCCAGCAGGAAAAACTGTTTTTT. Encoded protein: CSAIPSRGPQQEKLFF.

The CDR3 spells CASSPHAAGANVLTF. CDR3 coding DNA: TGTGCCAGCAGTCCCCACGCAGCTGGGGCCAACGTCCTGACTTTC. The chain couples TRBV12-3 or TRBV12-4 to TRBJ2-6; D call uncertain. The V end lost 5 bases, the J end lost 2 bases, and 10 bases lay between the germline ends. CDR3 size: 15 residues.

The CDR3: CSAREIVASYNEQFF. The DNA for the CDR3 is TGCAGTGCTAGAGAAATAGTCGCCTCCTACAATGAGCAGTTCTTC. The V call is TRBV20-1, the J call TRBJ2-1; D uncertain. Germline V gene sequence: CDR1 DFQATT, CDR2 SNEGSKA (reference sequence). The CDR3 extends over 15 amino acids. V was trimmed by 0 bases and J by 0 bases, leaving 9 bases between them.

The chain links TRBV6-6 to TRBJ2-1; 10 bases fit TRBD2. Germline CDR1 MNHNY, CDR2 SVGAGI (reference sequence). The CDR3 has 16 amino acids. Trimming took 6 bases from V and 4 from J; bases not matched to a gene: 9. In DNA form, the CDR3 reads TGTGCCAGCAGCCAACGAACTAGCGGGGCTTACAATGAGCAGTTCTTC. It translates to CASSQRTSGAYNEQFF.

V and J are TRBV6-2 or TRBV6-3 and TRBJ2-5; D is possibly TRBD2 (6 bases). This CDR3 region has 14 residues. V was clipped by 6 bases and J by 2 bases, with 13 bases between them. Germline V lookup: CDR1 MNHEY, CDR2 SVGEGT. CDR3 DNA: TGTGCCAGCAGATCGGGACTCGGACAAGAGACCCAGTACTTC. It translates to CASRSGLGQETQYF.

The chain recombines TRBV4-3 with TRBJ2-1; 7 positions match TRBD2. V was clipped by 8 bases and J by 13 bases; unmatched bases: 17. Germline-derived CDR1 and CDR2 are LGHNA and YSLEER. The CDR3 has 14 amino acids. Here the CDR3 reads CASAPSLAVETQFF. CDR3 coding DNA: TGCGCCAGCGCCCCGTCGCTAGCGGTTGAGACCCAGTTCTTC.

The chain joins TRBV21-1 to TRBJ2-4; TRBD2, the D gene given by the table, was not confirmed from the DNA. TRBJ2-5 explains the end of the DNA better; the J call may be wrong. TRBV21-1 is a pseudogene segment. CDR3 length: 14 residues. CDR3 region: CASSYIGRRETQYF. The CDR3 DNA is TGTGCCAGCAGTTATATAGGGCGGCGGGAGACCCAGTACTTC.

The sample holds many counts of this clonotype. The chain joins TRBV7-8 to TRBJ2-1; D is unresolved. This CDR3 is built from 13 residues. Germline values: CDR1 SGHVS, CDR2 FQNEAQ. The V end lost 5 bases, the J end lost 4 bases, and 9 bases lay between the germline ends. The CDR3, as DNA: TGTGCCAGCAGCCCTAATAAATACAATGAGCAGTTCTTC. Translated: CASSPNKYNEQFF.

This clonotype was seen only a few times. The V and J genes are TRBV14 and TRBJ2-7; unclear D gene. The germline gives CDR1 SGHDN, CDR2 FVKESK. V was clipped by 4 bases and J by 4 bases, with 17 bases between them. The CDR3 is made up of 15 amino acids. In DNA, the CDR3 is TGTGCCAGCAGCCGAACCCTTACTATGAGGTACGAGCAGTACTTC. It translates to CASSRTLTMRYEQYF.

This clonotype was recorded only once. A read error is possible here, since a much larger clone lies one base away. CDR3 in amino acids: CSTRGPSGGAYEQYF. CDR3 nucleotide sequence: TGCAGTACTAGAGGGCCTAGCGGGGGAGCCTACGAGCAGTACTTC. The chain has TRBV20-1 and TRBJ2-7; 10 bases fit TRBD2. The germline gives CDR1 DFQATT, CDR2 SNEGSKA (reference sequence). The CDR3 consists of 15 residues.

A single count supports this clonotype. DNA for the CDR3: TGTGCCAGCAGTGCCGCGACAGGGGTCGAGCAGCCCCAGCATTTT. Amino acid sequence: CASSAATGVEQPQHF. The J gene is TRBJ1-5, the V gene TRBV27; the match to TRBD1 covers 8 bases. J was trimmed by 7 bases and V by 5 bases; bases with no gene match: 10. The CDR3 length is 15 residues. CDR1 MNHEY and CDR2 SMNVEV come from the germline V gene (reference sequence).

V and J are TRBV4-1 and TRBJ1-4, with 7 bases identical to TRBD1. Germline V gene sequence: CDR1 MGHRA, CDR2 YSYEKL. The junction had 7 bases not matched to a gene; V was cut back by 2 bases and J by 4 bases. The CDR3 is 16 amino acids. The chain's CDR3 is CASSQREDRNNEKLFF. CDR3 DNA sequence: TGCGCCAGCAGCCAACGTGAGGACAGGAATAATGAAAAACTGTTTTTT.

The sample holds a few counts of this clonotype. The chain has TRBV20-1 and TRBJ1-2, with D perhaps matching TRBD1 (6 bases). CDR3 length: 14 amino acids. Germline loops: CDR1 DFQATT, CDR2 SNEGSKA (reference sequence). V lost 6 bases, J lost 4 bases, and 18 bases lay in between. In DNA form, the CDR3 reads TGCAGTGCCGAAAGACAGGATCTTGCCTATGGCTACACCTTC. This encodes CSAERQDLAYGYTF.

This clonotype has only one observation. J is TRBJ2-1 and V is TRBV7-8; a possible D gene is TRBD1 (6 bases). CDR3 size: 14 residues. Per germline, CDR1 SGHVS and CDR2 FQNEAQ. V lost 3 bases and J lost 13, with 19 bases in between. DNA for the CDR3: TGTGCCAGCAGCTTGGCCGACAGGAATGGGACCCAGTTCTTC. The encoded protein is CASSLADRNGTQFF.

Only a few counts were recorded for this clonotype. The CDR3, as DNA: TGTGCCAGCAGCAAAGGCGTCGAGGGGAACGAGCAGTACTTC. Encoded protein: CASSKGVEGNEQYF. This chain links TRBV21-1 with TRBJ2-4; TRBD1, as called in the table, went unchecked against the DNA. The J call could be wrong; TRBJ2-7 is a better fit for the DNA end. TRBV21-1 is assigned pseudogene status. The CDR3 is 14 amino acids.

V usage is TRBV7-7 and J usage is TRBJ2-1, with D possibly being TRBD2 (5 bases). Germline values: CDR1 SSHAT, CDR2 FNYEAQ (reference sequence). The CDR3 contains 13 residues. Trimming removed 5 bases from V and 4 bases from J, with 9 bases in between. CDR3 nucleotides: TGTGCCAGCAGCCCCCTAGCTTACAATGAGCAGTTCTTC. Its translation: CASSPLAYNEQFF. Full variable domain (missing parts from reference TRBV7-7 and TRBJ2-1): GAGVSQSPRYKVTKRGQDVTLRCDPISSHATLYWYQQALGQGPEFLTYFNYEAQPDKSGLPSDRFSAERPEGSISTLTIQRTEQRDSAMYRCASSPLAYNEQFFGPGTRLTVL.

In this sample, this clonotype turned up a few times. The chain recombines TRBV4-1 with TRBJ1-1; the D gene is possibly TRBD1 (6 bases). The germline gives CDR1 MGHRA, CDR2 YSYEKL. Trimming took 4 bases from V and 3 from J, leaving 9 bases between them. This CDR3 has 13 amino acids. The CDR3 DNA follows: TGCGCCAGCAGCCCAAGACAGGACACTGAAGCTTTCTTT. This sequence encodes CASSPRQDTEAFF.

The CDR3 sequence is CASSFTGFLTF. The DNA of the CDR3 is TGTGCCAGCAGTTTCACAGGTTTTCTGACTTTC. V gene TRBV12-3 or TRBV12-4 combines with J gene TRBJ2-6; D possibly corresponds to TRBD1 (5 bases). The V gene lost 3 bases and the J gene lost 16 bases, with 10 bases spanning the gap. CDR3 length: 11 residues.

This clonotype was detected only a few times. Here the CDR3 DNA reads TGTGCCAGCAGCCTTTCACGCCTGGACAGGGGGTCCTCCAATGAGCAGTACTTC. It encodes CASSLSRLDRGSSNEQYF. V and J are TRBV7-9 and TRBJ2-7; TRBD1 aligns across 10 bases. This CDR3 has 18 residues. CDR1 SEHNR and CDR2 FQNEAQ come from the germline V gene (reference sequence). V shed 5 bases, J shed 7 bases, and the junction held 20 bases outside the gene matches. Together with reference TRBV7-9 and TRBJ2-7, the CDR3 gives the full variable domain: DTGVSQNPRHKITKRGQNVTFRCDPISEHNRLYWYRQTLGQGPEFLTYFQNEAQLEKSRLLSDRFSAERPKGSFSTLEIQRTEQGDSAMYLCASSLSRLDRGSSNEQYFGPGTRLTVT.

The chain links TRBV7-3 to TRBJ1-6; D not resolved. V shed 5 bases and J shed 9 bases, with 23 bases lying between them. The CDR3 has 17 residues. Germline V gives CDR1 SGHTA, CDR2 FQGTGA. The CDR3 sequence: CASSASPESPKGSPLHF. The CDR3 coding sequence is TGTGCCAGCAGCGCATCCCCGGAATCTCCAAAGGGTTCACCCCTCCACTTT.

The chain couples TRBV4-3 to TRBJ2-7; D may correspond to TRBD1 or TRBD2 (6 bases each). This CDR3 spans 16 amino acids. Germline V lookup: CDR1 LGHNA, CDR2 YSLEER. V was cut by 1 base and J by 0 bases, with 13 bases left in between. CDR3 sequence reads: CASSQVRGTRSYEQYF. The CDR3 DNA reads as TGCGCCAGCAGCCAAGTTAGGGGGACTCGCTCCTACGAGCAGTACTTC.